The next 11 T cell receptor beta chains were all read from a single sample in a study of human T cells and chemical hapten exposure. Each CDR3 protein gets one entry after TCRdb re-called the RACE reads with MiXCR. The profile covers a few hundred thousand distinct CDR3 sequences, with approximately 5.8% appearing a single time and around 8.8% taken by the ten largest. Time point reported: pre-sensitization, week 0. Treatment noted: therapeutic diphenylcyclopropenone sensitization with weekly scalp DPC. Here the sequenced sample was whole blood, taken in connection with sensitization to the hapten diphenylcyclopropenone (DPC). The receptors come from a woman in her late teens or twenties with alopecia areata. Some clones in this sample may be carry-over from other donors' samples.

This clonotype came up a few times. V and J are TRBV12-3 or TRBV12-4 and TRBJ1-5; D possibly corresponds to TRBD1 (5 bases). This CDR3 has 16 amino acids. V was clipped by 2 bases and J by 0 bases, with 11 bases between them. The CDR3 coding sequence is TGTGCCAGCAGTTTATCGGGGGAGGGTAGCAATCAGCCCCAGCATTTT. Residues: CASSLSGEGSNQPQHF.

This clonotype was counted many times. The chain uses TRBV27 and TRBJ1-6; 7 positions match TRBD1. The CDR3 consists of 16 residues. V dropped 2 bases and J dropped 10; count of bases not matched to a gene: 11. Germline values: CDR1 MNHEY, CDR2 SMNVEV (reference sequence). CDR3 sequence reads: CASSLKGQVTESPLHF. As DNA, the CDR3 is TGTGCCAGCAGTTTAAAAGGACAGGTGACGGAATCACCCCTCCACTTT.

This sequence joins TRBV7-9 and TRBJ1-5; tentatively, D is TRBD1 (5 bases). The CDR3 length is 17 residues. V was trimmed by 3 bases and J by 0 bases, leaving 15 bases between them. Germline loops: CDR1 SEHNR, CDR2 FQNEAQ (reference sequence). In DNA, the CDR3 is TGTGCCAGCAGCTTTGGGGGAAGGGATAATAGCAATCAGCCCCAGCATTTT. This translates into CASSFGGRDNSNQPQHF.

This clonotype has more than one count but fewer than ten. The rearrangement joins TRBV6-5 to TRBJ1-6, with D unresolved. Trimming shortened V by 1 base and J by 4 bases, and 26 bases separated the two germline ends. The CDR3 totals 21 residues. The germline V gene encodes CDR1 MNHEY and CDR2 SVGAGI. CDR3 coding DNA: TGTGCCAGCAGTTACTTACCCCCGGCAGGCTTTATCCTCGATTATAATTCACCCCTCCACTTT. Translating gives CASSYLPPAGFILDYNSPLHF.

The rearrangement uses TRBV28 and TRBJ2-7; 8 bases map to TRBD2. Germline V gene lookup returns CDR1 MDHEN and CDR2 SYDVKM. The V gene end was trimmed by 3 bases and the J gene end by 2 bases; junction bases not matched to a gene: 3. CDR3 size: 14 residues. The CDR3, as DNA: TGTGCCAGCAGTTTCGGGGGGGTCACCTACGAGCAGTACTTC. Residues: CASSFGGVTYEQYF.

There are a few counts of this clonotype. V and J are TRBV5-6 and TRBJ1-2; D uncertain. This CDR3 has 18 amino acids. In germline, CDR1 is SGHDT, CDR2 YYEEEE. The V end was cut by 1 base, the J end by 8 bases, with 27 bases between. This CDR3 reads CASSLLLAATALSRGYTF. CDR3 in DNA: TGTGCCAGCAGCTTGTTACTGGCAGCCACCGCCTTGTCTCGGGGCTACACCTTC. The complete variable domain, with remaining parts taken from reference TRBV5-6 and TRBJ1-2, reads DAGVTQSPTHLIKTRGQQVTLRCSPKSGHDTVSWYQQALGQGPQFIFQYYEEEERQRGNFPDRFSGHQFPNYSSELNVNALLLGDSALYLCASSLLLAATALSRGYTFGSGTRLTVV.

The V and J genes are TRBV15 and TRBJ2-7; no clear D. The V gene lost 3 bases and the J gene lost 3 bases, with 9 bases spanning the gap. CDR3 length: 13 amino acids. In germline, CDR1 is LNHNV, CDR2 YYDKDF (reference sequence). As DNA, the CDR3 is TGTGCCACCAGCAGCTCCAGAAACTACGAGCAGTACTTC. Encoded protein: CATSSSRNYEQYF.

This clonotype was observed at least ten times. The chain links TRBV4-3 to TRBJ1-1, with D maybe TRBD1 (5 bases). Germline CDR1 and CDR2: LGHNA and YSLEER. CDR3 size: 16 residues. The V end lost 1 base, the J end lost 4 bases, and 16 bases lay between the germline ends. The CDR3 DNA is TGCGCCAGCAGCCAAGTCTTGACGCTGAGGGGCACTGAAGCTTTCTTT. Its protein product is CASSQVLTLRGTEAFF.

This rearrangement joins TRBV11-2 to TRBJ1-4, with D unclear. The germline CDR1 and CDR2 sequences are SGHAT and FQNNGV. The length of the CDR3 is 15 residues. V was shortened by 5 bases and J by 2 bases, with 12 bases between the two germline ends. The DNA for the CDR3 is TGTGCCAGCAGCCGGGCGTTGGGGACTAATGAAAAACTGTTTTTT. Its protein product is CASSRALGTNEKLFF.

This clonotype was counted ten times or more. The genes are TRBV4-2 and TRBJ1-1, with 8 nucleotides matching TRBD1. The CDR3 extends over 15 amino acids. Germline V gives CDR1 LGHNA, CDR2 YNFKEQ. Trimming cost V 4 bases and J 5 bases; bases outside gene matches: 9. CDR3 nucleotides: TGTGCCAGCAGCCCCCCCTCAGGGGGCGATACTGAAGCTTTCTTT. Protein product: CASSPPSGGDTEAFF.

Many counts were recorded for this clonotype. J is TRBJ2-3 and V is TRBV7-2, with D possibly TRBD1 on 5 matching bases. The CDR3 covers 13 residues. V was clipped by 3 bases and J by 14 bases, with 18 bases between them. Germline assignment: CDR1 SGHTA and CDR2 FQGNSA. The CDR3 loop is CASSFIGDRRPYF. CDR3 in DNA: TGTGCCAGCAGCTTCATAGGGGATAGGCGTCCGTATTTT. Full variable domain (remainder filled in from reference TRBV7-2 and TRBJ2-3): GAGVSQSPSNKVTEKGKDVELRCDPISGHTALYWYRQSLGQGLEFLIYFQGNSAPDKSGLPSDRFSAERTGGSVSTLTIQRTQQEDSAVYLCASSFIGDRRPYFGPGTRLTVL.